This T cell receptor (beta chain) was identified in a study of T cells in Graves' hyperthyroidism and ophthalmopathy. Notes on the study in general: Ophthalmopathy, which appeared later, was predicted by the model a median around 6 months before onset. Most expanded thyroid clonotypes above 0.001 also appeared in blood.

This CDR3 has 15 residues. V was clipped by 7 bases and J by 4 bases; unmatched bases: 9. The table lists this clonotype with many counts. What it binds is unknown. Based on clinical symptoms, serum thyroxine and TRAb, thyroid ultrasound and orbital computed tomography, diagnoses were reached. PBMCs were derived from roughly 9.6 ml fresh peripheral blood. Template material for amplifying TCR beta CDR3 regions consisted of RNA transcripts. HTBI primers were employed in a first-round RT-PCR of the TCR CDR3. TCRdb analysed the multiplex PCR reads with MiXCR anew, one entry per CDR3 protein. Here the sample spans a few hundred thousand distinct CDR3 sequences, approximately 15% being singletons.

The V call is TRBV12-3 or TRBV12-4, the J call TRBJ1-1; 10 bases line up with TRBD1. The sequencing input was blood. This sequence was found in a middle-aged woman with Graves' ophthalmopathy. The chain's CDR3 is CASTLLRDRGTEAFF. Here the CDR3 DNA reads TGTGCCAGCACCTTACTCCGGGACAGGGGCACTGAAGCTTTCTTT.